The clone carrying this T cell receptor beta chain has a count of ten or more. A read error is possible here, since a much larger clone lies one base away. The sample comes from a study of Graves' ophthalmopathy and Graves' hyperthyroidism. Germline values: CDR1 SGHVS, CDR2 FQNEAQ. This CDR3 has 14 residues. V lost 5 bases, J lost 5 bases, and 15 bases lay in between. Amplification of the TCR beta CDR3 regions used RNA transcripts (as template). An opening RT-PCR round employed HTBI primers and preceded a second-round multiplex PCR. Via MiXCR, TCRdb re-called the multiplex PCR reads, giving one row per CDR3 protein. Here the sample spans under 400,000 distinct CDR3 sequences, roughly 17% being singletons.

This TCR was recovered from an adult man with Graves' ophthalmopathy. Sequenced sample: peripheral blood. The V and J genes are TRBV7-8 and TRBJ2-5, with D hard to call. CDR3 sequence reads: CASSQAQSWETQYF. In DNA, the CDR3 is TGTGCCAGCAGCCAGGCACAGAGTTGGGAGACCCAGTACTTC. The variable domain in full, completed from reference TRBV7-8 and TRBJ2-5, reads GAGVSQSPRYKVAKRGQDVALRCDPISGHVSLFWYQQALGQGPEFLTYFQNEAQLDKSGLPSDRFFAERPEGSVSTLKIQRTQQEDSAVYLCASSQAQSWETQYFGPGTRLLVL.